The rows below give T cell receptor beta chains drawn from one sample of a study of early T cells in non-severe SARS-CoV-2 infection. MiXCR, applied by TCRdb to the 5' RACE reads, yields one record per CDR3 protein. Here the sample spans some 57,000 distinct CDR3 sequences, 9.3% being singletons. Sequencing used whole blood. The receptor set was obtained from an adult who was a healthcare worker with PCR-confirmed SARS-CoV-2 infection or an uninfected control (not recorded which). Each CDR3 is given with its conserved first and last residue. D genes are given only for firm matches. Rows give clone size only sometimes, using once, few, many, or a class for an expanded clone.

clone_size j_call d_call v_call cdr3_nt cdr3_aa
- TRBJ2-3 TRBD2 TRBV20-1 TGCAGTGCTACAGCGGGGGGGAATACAGATACGCAGTATTTT CSATAGGNTDTQYF
many TRBJ2-3 - TRBV11-2 TGTGCCAGCAGCCAAGATTCGGGGTTCCCAGATACGCAGTATTTT CASSQDSGFPDTQYF
few TRBJ2-3 - TRBV27 TGTGCCAGCAGCCGGATCCTCGACAACACGCAGTATTTT CASSRILDNTQYF
- TRBJ1-1 - TRBV7-8 TGTGCCAGCAGCGTTAACAGGGCGATTACTGAAGCTTTCTTT CASSVNRAITEAFF
many TRBJ1-1 - TRBV7-9 TGTGCCAGCAGCTTACAGGCGGGGATCGGCGGCACTGAAGCTTTCTTT CASSLQAGIGGTEAFF
many TRBJ1-1 - TRBV25-1 TGTGCCAGCAGCTATTTCACTGAAGCTTTCTTT CASSYFTEAFF
- TRBJ2-5 - TRBV7-2 TGTGCCAGCAGTCCGGACTCCCAAGAGACCCAGTACTTC CASSPDSQETQYF
many TRBJ2-1 - TRBV12-3/TRBV12-4 TGTGCCAGCAGAGAGTACAACAATGAGCAGTTCTTC CASREYNNEQFF
- TRBJ2-3 TRBD2 TRBV18 TGTGCCAGCTCACCTACTAGCGGAAACACAGATACGCAGTATTTT CASSPTSGNTDTQYF
few TRBJ2-5 - TRBV12-3/TRBV12-4 TGTGCCAGCAGTTTTCCACAGCGGTCCCAGTACTTC CASSFPQRSQYF
- TRBJ2-2 - TRBV19 TGTGCCAGCAGGATGGGGGCCGGGGAGCTGTTTTTT CASRMGAGELFF
- TRBJ1-2 TRBD1 TRBV30 TGTGCCTGGAGTTCCAAACAGGGACAGGATGGCTACACCTTC CAWSSKQGQDGYTF
few TRBJ2-2 - TRBV11-2 TGTGCCAGCAGCTTAGTCGGGGAGCTGTTTTTT CASSLVGELFF
many TRBJ2-1 - TRBV7-8 TGTGCCAGCAGCTTGTTGGCCCGCCGGGGTGAGCAGTTCTTC CASSLLARRGEQFF
many TRBJ2-2 - TRBV9 TGTGCCAGCAGCATCGACGGGACGGGGGAGCTGTTTTTT CASSIDGTGELFF
few TRBJ1-2 - TRBV2 TGTGCCAGCAGTGTCTGGGATGGCTACACCTTC CASSVWDGYTF
many TRBJ2-3 TRBD2 TRBV4-1 TGCGCCAGCAGCCACCAAATAGCGGGGGGGCTAGGCACAGATACGCAGTATTTT CASSHQIAGGLGTDTQYF
few TRBJ1-3 - TRBV30 TGTGCCTGGGGGACAATGGGAGGAAACACCATATATTTT CAWGTMGGNTIYF
- TRBJ2-3 - TRBV27 TGTGCCAGCAGATTTTCTATAGAGTACGCAGATACGCAGTATTTT CASRFSIEYADTQYF
few TRBJ2-3 - TRBV4-1 TGCGCCAGCAGCCAAGAGCCCCTGGGGGCAGATACGCAGTATTTT CASSQEPLGADTQYF
many TRBJ2-3 - TRBV27 TGTGCCAGCAGTTCCACTCATAGCACAGATACGCAGTATTTT CASSSTHSTDTQYF
- TRBJ2-7 TRBD2 TRBV7-9 TGTGCCAGCCAGACTAGCGGCAACGAGCAGTACTTC CASQTSGNEQYF
once TRBJ1-2 - TRBV11-2 TGTGCCAGCAGCTTACGGGAGTGGGCCCATGGCTACACCTTC CASSLREWAHGYTF
few TRBJ2-5 - TRBV11-2 TGTGCCAGCAGCCTAGGGATGGGGAAGATCCAAGAGACCCAGTACTTC CASSLGMGKIQETQYF
- TRBJ2-3 - TRBV11-1 TGTGCCAGCAGCTACGGACTATACCGCACAGATACGCAGTATTTT CASSYGLYRTDTQYF
many TRBJ2-1 - TRBV24-1 TGTGCCACCAGCCGCTCCGGCACCGACTCCTACAATGAGCAGTTCTTC CATSRSGTDSYNEQFF
many TRBJ2-1 - TRBV30 TGTGCCTGGGTGGAGCAGTTCTTC CAWVEQFF
many TRBJ2-7 - TRBV4-1 TGCGCCAGCAGCCCTTGGCAGGGAGGCGAGCAGTACTTC CASSPWQGGEQYF
many TRBJ1-5 TRBD1 TRBV27 TGTGCCAGCAGTTTAGGAACTCCGGGACAGGGGAATCAGCCCCAGCATTTT CASSLGTPGQGNQPQHF
few TRBJ2-7 TRBD1 TRBV25-1 TGTGCCAGCAGCCGGGGACAGGGCCGGGGCGAGCAGTACTTC CASSRGQGRGEQYF
- TRBJ1-1 TRBD1 TRBV2 TGTGCCAGCAGTGGACAGGGCTTTGAAGCTTTCTTT CASSGQGFEAFF
few TRBJ2-5 - TRBV3-1 TGTGCCAGCAGCCAGAAGGTCGAACAGGAGACCCAGTACTTC CASSQKVEQETQYF
many TRBJ2-3 TRBD1 TRBV5-1 TGCGCCAGCAGCGCGAACAGGGGGCACTCGGGGGATACGCAGTATTTT CASSANRGHSGDTQYF
many TRBJ2-1 TRBD2 TRBV12-3/TRBV12-4 TGTGCCAGCAGACCTACGACTAGCGCAAAGCAGTTCTTC CASRPTTSAKQFF
many TRBJ2-5 - TRBV7-2 TGTGCCAGCAGCTTAGACCCGGGGGCCGGAGAGACCCAGTACTTC CASSLDPGAGETQYF
- TRBJ1-1 TRBD1 TRBV2 TGTGCCAGTCAGGGGGTAAGGGACACTGAAGCTTTCTTT CASQGVRDTEAFF
- TRBJ2-3 - TRBV29-1 TGCAGCGTTGAAGGCGGAACAGATACGCAGTATTTT CSVEGGTDTQYF
many TRBJ1-5 - TRBV20-1 TGCAGTGCTAGAGCGCAGGGGAATCAGCCCCAGCATTTT CSARAQGNQPQHF
few TRBJ2-7 TRBD2 TRBV6-2/TRBV6-3 TGTGCCAGCAGTTACCCTGGACTAGCCGGGTACGAGCAGTACTTC CASSYPGLAGYEQYF
few TRBJ1-6 - TRBV3-1 TGTGCCAGCAGCCACCGGGATAGGGATTCACCCCTCCACTTT CASSHRDRDSPLHF
few TRBJ2-7 - TRBV3-1 TGTGCCAGCAGCCAAGTTCGTGGATACGAGCAGTACTTC CASSQVRGYEQYF
- TRBJ2-2 TRBD1 TRBV30 TGTGCCTGGAGAACCCAGGGGGCGACAACCGGGGAGCTGTTTTTT CAWRTQGATTGELFF
- TRBJ1-1 - TRBV7-2 TGTGCCAGCAGCTTAGATGCTGAAGCTTTCTTT CASSLDAEAFF
few TRBJ2-3 - TRBV11-1 TGTGCCAGCAGCTTTGAGGGGCAGGGAGTCTTCGCAGATACGCAGTATTTT CASSFEGQGVFADTQYF
- TRBJ2-3 - TRBV11-2 TGTGCCAGCAGCAGTACAGACACAGATACGCAGTATTTT CASSSTDTDTQYF
- TRBJ2-7 - TRBV5-1 TGCGCCAGCAGCTTCGGGTCTTCAGCCGAGCAGTACTTC CASSFGSSAEQYF